What follows describes a single TCR beta chain. At one boundary the junction diverges from the germline segment, which might be a read error. Other DNA sequences in the same sample also yield this CDR3. The sample originates from a study of shared clonotypes between healthy human individuals. In the original analysis: Junction-only sequences without quality scores were provided by ImmunoSEQ, so filtering was different. Sequenced by immunoSEQ multiplex PCR; TCRdb stores in-frame clones only, minus some. That table supplies the V and J calls and clone size; D and trimming were determined from the DNA. The sample holds hundreds of thousands of clones, 79% seen once. The donors were adults (healthy and HIV-negative) with no recent acute infections or vaccinations. CDR1 is MNHEY and CDR2 is SMNVEV in the germline V gene (reference sequence). There are 13 residues in the CDR3.

The specimen was PBMCs. The clonotype comes from a woman aged 40 to 50 in good health. Some clones in this sample may be carry-over from other donors' samples. This sequence joins TRBV27 and TRBJ1-5, with D perhaps TRBD1 (5 bases). CDR3 nucleotides: TGTGCCAGCAGCCGGGGGTCGAGTCAGCCCCAGCACTTT. Translation gives CASSRGSSQPQHF.